Only a few counts were recorded for the clone carrying this TCR beta chain. Its target is unknown. These data are taken from a study of vaccination and CD4 T cells after COVID-19. Looking at the study overall: Participants were administered two doses of either the BNT162b2 or the mRNA-1273 vaccine. Overlapping spike peptides of SARS-CoV-2, HCoV-NL63, HCoV-OC43 and HCoV-229E were used, and cells were stimulated with them.

This CDR3 contains 17 residues. Germline values: CDR1 DFQATT, CDR2 SNEGSKA (reference sequence). V lost 0 bases, J lost 2 bases, and 7 bases stayed unmatched. Sequencing of DNA taken from cultured CD4+ T cells relied on the Oncomine TCR Beta short-read assay. TCRdb redid the calling of the PCR reads with MiXCR, one entry per CDR3 protein. Here the sample spans roughly 20,000 distinct CDR3 sequences, around 40% being singletons. Treatment here: 10-day PBMC culture with coronavirus spike peptide pools or control peptides (ViraFEST assay). Half the medium was exchanged for fresh IL-2 medium on days 3 and 7.

This specimen was CD4+ T cells from blood, cultured in vitro, taken before SARS-CoV-2 vaccination. The J gene is TRBJ1-5, the V gene TRBV20-1; 10 bases align to TRBD1. This TCR derives from a human donor who had recovered from COVID-19. The CDR3 nucleotides are TGCAGTGCTAGAGATAGCCCAGGACAGGGGGGCAATCAGCCCCAGCATTTT. It codes for CSARDSPGQGGNQPQHF.